Reported below is one T cell receptor beta chain. This record comes from a study of OX40 agonist ivuxolimab in advanced cancers. Study context: Eligibility rules accepted prior anti-PD-1, anti-PD-L1 or anti-CTLA-4 therapy, and under 45% had some. Two patients with cutaneous melanoma and one with hepatocellular carcinoma, three in total, showed partial responses.

This CDR3 is 14 amino acids long. From germline, CDR1 is LGHNT and CDR2 FRNRAP. Unmatched junction bases numbered 3, after V lost 3 bases and J lost 7 bases. Anyone with autoimmune disease history or systemic immunosuppression was excluded. Peripheral blood came from all dose cohorts at three timepoints. Produced via immunoSEQ multiplex PCR; TCRdb's table is partial and in-frame only. The repertoire holds around 46,000 clones, about nine tenths seen once, with about 12% in the top ten. The source was CD4+ or CD8+ T cells sorted from blood, collected in a trial of the OX40 agonist ivuxolimab. The clonotype comes from an adult with an advanced solid tumor such as melanoma, head and neck, liver or kidney cancer. The gene calls are TRBV12-5 and TRBJ1-4; TRBD1 aligns across 9 bases. The CDR3 region is CASGLGQGTEKLFF. CDR3 DNA: TGTGCTAGTGGTTTAGGACAGGGGACTGAAAAACTGTTTTTT. Supplemented by reference TRBV12-5 and TRBJ1-4, the full variable domain reads DARVTQTPRHKVTEMGQEVTMRCQPILGHNTVFWYRQTMMQGLELLAYFRNRAPLDDSGMPKDRFSAEMPDATLATLKIQPSEPRDSAVYFCASGLGQGTEKLFFGSGTQLSVL.